Below, 32 T cell receptor beta chains from the same sample are listed, as sequenced in a study of T cell responses to AZD1222 COVID-19 vaccine. Generated by immunoSEQ multiplex PCR, the TCRdb table keeps only in-frame clones and is missing some. In the table there are about 73,000 clones, 85% to 90% of which are singletons. The sample in question was peripheral blood, obtained 28 days after the second AZD1222 dose. The receptor set was obtained from an adult who received the AZD1222 COVID-19 vaccine.

The rearrangement joins TRBV7-9 to TRBJ2-7; tentative D call: TRBD2 (6 bases). V lost 5 bases and J 2 bases, leaving 10 bases between the germline ends. Looked up from germline, CDR1 is SEHNR and CDR2 is FQNEAQ (reference sequence). The CDR3 loop spans 13 amino acids. Here the CDR3 reads CASSRRETYEQYF. CDR3 DNA sequence: TGTGCCAGCAGCCGCCGGGAGACCTACGAGCAGTACTTC.

This CDR3 is CASSLDKANYGYTF. DNA of the CDR3: TGTGCCAGCAGCCTAGATAAAGCTAACTATGGCTACACCTTC. The chain recombines TRBV7-3 with TRBJ1-2; D is unclear. V was shortened by 5 bases and J by 0 bases, with 10 bases between the two germline ends. The CDR3 is 14 residues long. Germline assignment: CDR1 SGHTA and CDR2 FQGTGA. The full variable domain, its missing parts supplied by reference TRBV7-3 and TRBJ1-2, is GAGVSQTPSNKVTEKGKYVELRCDPISGHTALYWYRQSLGQGPEFLIYFQGTGAADDSGLPNDRFFAVRPEGSVSTLKIQRTERGDSAVYLCASSLDKANYGYTFGSGTRLTVV.

The chain carries TRBV11-2 and TRBJ1-4, with a weak D call TRBD1 (5 bases). CDR1 is SGHAT, CDR2 FQNNGV, per germline. V shed 5 bases and J shed 5 bases, with 18 bases lying between them. The CDR3 length is 16 residues. The DNA for the CDR3 is TGTGCCAGCAGCCCCTGGCTGGGGGGGAGGAATGAAAAACTGTTTTTT. Protein: CASSPWLGGRNEKLFF. Using reference TRBV11-2 and TRBJ1-4 for the parts outside the CDR3, the full variable domain is EAGVAQSPRYKIIEKRQSVAFWCNPISGHATLYWYQQILGQGPKLLIQFQNNGVVDDSQLPKDRFSAERLKGVDSTLKIQPAKLEDSAVYLCASSPWLGGRNEKLFFGSGTQLSVL.

This clone was picked up a small number of times. The chain has TRBV5-8 and TRBJ1-3, with D perhaps TRBD1 (5 bases). In germline, CDR1 is SGHTS, CDR2 YDEGEE. V was cut by 4 bases and J by 5 bases, with 13 bases left in between. This CDR3 is 14 amino acids long. The CDR3: CASSTRTLRNTIYF. DNA of the CDR3: TGTGCCAGCAGCACTCGGACACTGAGAAACACCATATATTTT.

The chain uses TRBV6-5 and TRBJ2-7; D is possibly TRBD1 (7 bases). Germline V gives CDR1 MNHEY, CDR2 SVGAGI. The CDR3 is 15 residues long. V shed 2 bases and J shed 6 bases, with 17 bases lying between them. The CDR3 loop is CASSYRQGGKAEQYF. The DNA for the CDR3 is TGTGCCAGCAGTTACCGACAGGGAGGTAAGGCCGAGCAGTACTTC.

The V call is TRBV5-1, the J call TRBJ1-4; D unresolved. CDR3 length: 16 residues. Trimming took off 1 base at V and 7 bases at J, with 17 bases between the two ends. The germline V gene has CDR1 SGHRS and CDR2 YFSETQ. CDR3 sequence: CASSLSGSLEVEKLFF. The CDR3 bases are TGCGCCAGCAGCTTGTCAGGCAGTTTGGAGGTTGAAAAACTGTTTTTT.

This clone occurred once. The rearrangement joins TRBV4-1 to TRBJ2-5; D remains ambiguous. Trimming left V 1 base short and J 4 bases short, with 7 bases between. Germline assignment: CDR1 MGHRA and CDR2 YSYEKL. CDR3 size: 13 residues. In DNA, the CDR3 is TGCGCCAGCAGCCAAGCCCCGGGAGAGACCCAGTACTTC. Translating it yields CASSQAPGETQYF.

The chain links TRBV24-1 to TRBJ2-2; TRBD1 aligns across 7 bases. J was trimmed by 8 bases and V by 5 bases; bases with no gene match: 7. Germline assignment: CDR1 KGHDR and CDR2 SFDVKD. This CDR3 is 14 amino acids long. The CDR3 nucleotides read TGTGCCACCAGTGCCACGGACAGGCTAGGGGAGCTGTTTTTT. This translates into CATSATDRLGELFF.

This clone appeared a few times. The gene calls are TRBV6-5 and TRBJ1-4; possibly TRBD1 for D (6 bases). Germline assignment: CDR1 MNHEY and CDR2 SVGAGI. The ends were cut back, 4 bases at V and 2 bases at J, with 11 bases in the middle. The CDR3 contains 15 residues. In DNA form, the CDR3 reads TGTGCCAGCAGTTCCAGGGGTGGGACTAATGAAAAACTGTTTTTT. Translating gives CASSSRGGTNEKLFF.

To note about this clone: Germline and junction disagree at one end, which may indicate a read error. The sample holds other DNA sequences that translate to the same CDR3. This chain uses TRBV7-9 with TRBJ1-1, with TRBD1 as a possible D gene (5 bases). Germline assignment: CDR1 SEHNR and CDR2 FQNEAQ (reference sequence). The length of the CDR3 is 13 residues. The DNA of the CDR3 is TGTGCCAGCAGCCTAGCAGGGTACACTGAAGCTTTCTTT. The encoded protein is CASSLAGYTEAFF.

CDR3 DNA: TGTGCCAGCAGCTTAAAGGGACTAGGGGGTCCCTACAATGAGCAGTTCTTC. It encodes CASSLKGLGGPYNEQFF. The V gene is TRBV7-3, the J gene TRBJ2-1; 8 bases fit TRBD2. CDR1 is SGHTA, CDR2 FQGTGA, per germline. The CDR3 loop spans 17 amino acids. Trimming at V came to 1 base and at J to 2 bases, leaving 7 bases not matched to a gene.

This rearrangement joins TRBV12-3 or TRBV12-4 to TRBJ1-6; a possible D gene is TRBD1 (5 bases). This CDR3 comprises 13 residues. The V and J ends lost 5 bases and 14 bases respectively, with 16 bases between them. CDR3 bases: TGTGCCAGCAGTCCCCGGACACCCCTGGCCCTCCACTTT. Translated: CASSPRTPLALHF.

The rearrangement joins TRBV28 to TRBJ1-1; perhaps TRBD1 as D (5 bases). CDR3 length: 14 residues. Germline V CDR1 and CDR2: MDHEN, SYDVKM. Trimming left V 8 bases short and J 3 bases short, with 16 bases between. The CDR3 coding sequence is TGTGCCAGCGAAGCTGGGGGTTTTTACACTGAAGCTTTCTTT. Its translation: CASEAGGFYTEAFF.

The J gene is TRBJ1-1, the V gene TRBV6-5; maybe TRBD1 (5 bases). The length of the CDR3 is 14 residues. V was shortened by 6 bases and J by 4 bases, with 15 bases between the two germline ends. Germline V gene sequence: CDR1 MNHEY, CDR2 SVGAGI. The CDR3 region is CASRKAGVGTEAFF. CDR3 in DNA: TGTGCCAGCAGAAAAGCGGGGGTTGGCACTGAAGCTTTCTTT.

The J gene is TRBJ1-2, the V gene TRBV5-1, with 7 bases lining up with TRBD1. V trimming: 0 bases; J trimming: 0 bases; junction bases outside the gene matches: 2. Germline V gene data show CDR1 as SGHRS and CDR2 as YFSETQ. This CDR3 region has 15 residues. The CDR3 coding sequence is TGCGCCAGCAGCTTGGCAGGACAGGCTAACTATGGCTACACCTTC. Amino acids: CASSLAGQANYGYTF. The variable domain in full, with the rest retrieved from reference TRBV5-1 and TRBJ1-2, is KAGVTQTPRYLIKTRGQQVTLSCSPISGHRSVSWYQQTPGQGLQFLFEYFSETQRNKGNFPGRFSGRQFSNSRSEMNVSTLELGDSALYLCASSLAGQANYGYTFGSGTRLTVV.

This clone was detected only a few times. The chain couples TRBV6-2 or TRBV6-3 to TRBJ1-6, with D unresolved. Trimming pared 6 bases from V and 0 bases from J, leaving 6 bases between. The germline gives CDR1 MNHEY, CDR2 SVGEGT. The CDR3 has 14 residues. The DNA for the CDR3 is TGTGCCAGCAGCCCGGGCTCCTATAATTCACCCCTCCACTTT. This translates into CASSPGSYNSPLHF.

This chain links TRBV7-9 with TRBJ1-3; TRBD1 might be the D (5 bases). V was shortened by 7 bases and J by 4 bases, with 20 bases between the two germline ends. Germline V CDR1 and CDR2: SEHNR, FQNEAQ (reference sequence). The CDR3 length is 16 residues. The CDR3 nucleotides read TGTGCCAGCACCCCGCAGCGATACGAGGGGGGAAACACCATATATTTT. Its protein product is CASTPQRYEGGNTIYF.

The rearrangement uses TRBV6-5 and TRBJ1-2; D remains ambiguous. The CDR3 sequence is 15 residues long. Germline V lookup: CDR1 MNHEY, CDR2 SVGAGI. Trimming cost V 0 bases and J 2 bases, with 10 bases left between them. CDR3: CASSYSAESNYGYTF. The CDR3 DNA reads TGTGCCAGCAGTTACTCGGCGGAGTCAAACTATGGCTACACCTTC.

This clone was found once. V gene TRBV10-3 combines with J gene TRBJ2-5; D is possibly TRBD1 or TRBD2 (5 bases each). CDR1 is ENHRY and CDR2 is SYGVKD in the germline V gene. Trimming removed 7 bases at V and 6 bases at J, with 12 bases between. The CDR3 contains 12 residues. CDR3 region: CAINGRGQTQYF. In DNA form, the CDR3 reads TGTGCCATCAATGGACGGGGACAGACCCAGTACTTC.

The chain has TRBV4-2 and TRBJ2-4; D is unresolved. The CDR3 loop spans 12 amino acids. The germline V gene encodes CDR1 LGHNA and CDR2 YNFKEQ. V lost 5 bases to trimming and J lost 16 bases, with 18 bases between them. The DNA for the CDR3 is TGTGCCAGCAGCAACCAGCTTGGCCCCTCCTACTTC. It specifies CASSNQLGPSYF.

This clone was seen once. As DNA, the CDR3 is TGTGCCAGCAGTGAATTGGACCGTACAGAAAAACTGTTTTTT. Translation gives CASSELDRTEKLFF. This chain connects TRBV25-1 to TRBJ1-4; D remains ambiguous. Germline V lookup: CDR1 MGHDK, CDR2 SYGVNS. V lost 1 base and J lost 8, with 11 bases in between. The CDR3 loop spans 14 amino acids.

This chain uses TRBV5-4 with TRBJ1-1; tentatively, D is TRBD1 (5 bases). Germline V lookup: CDR1 SGHNT, CDR2 YYREEE (reference sequence). Trimming shortened V by 4 bases and J by 0 bases, and 16 bases separated the two germline ends. This CDR3 contains 16 residues. The CDR3 nucleotides are TGTGCCAGCAGCCCCTCGGTGAAGGGGATGAACACTGAAGCTTTCTTT. This gives the protein CASSPSVKGMNTEAFF.

This clone has a handful of counts. The J gene is TRBJ1-2, the V gene TRBV7-2; D not certain. Trimming left V 1 base short and J 12 bases short, with 9 bases between. Germline V gene data show CDR1 as SGHTA and CDR2 as FQGNSA. This CDR3 is built from 11 residues. DNA for the CDR3: TGTGCCAGCAGCTTAGGGCCACTCAACACCTTC. This codes for CASSLGPLNTF. The full variable domain, its missing parts supplied by reference TRBV7-2 and TRBJ1-2, is GAGVSQSPSNKVTEKGKDVELRCDPISGHTALYWYRQSLGQGLEFLIYFQGNSAPDKSGLPSDRFSAERTGGSVSTLTIQRTQQEDSAVYLCASSLGPLNTFGSGTRLTVV.

The chain recombines TRBV24-1 with TRBJ2-7; D is ambiguous. Trimming cost V 3 bases and J 2 bases, with 10 bases left between them. The germline V gene has CDR1 KGHDR and CDR2 SFDVKD. The CDR3 runs 14 residues. The CDR3 loop is CATSDGGKPYEQYF. In nucleotides, the CDR3 is TGTGCCACCAGTGATGGCGGCAAGCCCTACGAGCAGTACTTC.

The V gene is TRBV4-1, the J gene TRBJ1-6; 7 bases agree with TRBD1. V lost 4 bases and J lost 7; bases outside the gene matches: 13. CDR3 length equals 17 residues. Germline values: CDR1 MGHRA, CDR2 YSYEKL. The DNA of the CDR3 is TGCGCCAGCAGCCCGACCCGGGACAGATTATCAAATTCACCCCTCCACTTT. Encoded protein: CASSPTRDRLSNSPLHF.

This clone came up once. The chain joins TRBV27 to TRBJ2-1; D may be TRBD1 (5 bases). V lost 5 bases, J lost 1 base, and 9 bases lay in between. CDR1 MNHEY and CDR2 SMNVEV come from the germline V gene (reference sequence). The CDR3 runs 14 residues. The CDR3 DNA is TGTGCCAGCAGTCAAGGGGTGTCCTACAATGAGCAGTTCTTC. As protein: CASSQGVSYNEQFF.

The chain joins TRBV5-1 to TRBJ1-6, with TRBD1 matching 10 bases. Germline V lookup: CDR1 SGHRS, CDR2 YFSETQ. Trimming at V came to 3 bases and at J to 7 bases, leaving 7 bases not matched to a gene. The CDR3 totals 16 residues. The CDR3 spells CASSWAWDRGNSPLHF. CDR3 bases: TGCGCCAGCAGCTGGGCTTGGGACAGGGGAAATTCACCCCTCCACTTT.

The chain links TRBV5-1 to TRBJ1-4; D is possibly TRBD1 (6 bases). The CDR3 length is 14 residues. CDR1 SGHRS and CDR2 YFSETQ come from the germline V gene. Trimming pared 2 bases from V and 7 bases from J, leaving 12 bases between. The CDR3 sequence: CASSFTGSGEKLFF. The CDR3 DNA reads TGCGCCAGCAGCTTCACAGGGTCGGGTGAAAAACTGTTTTTT.

CDR3 sequence reads: CASSYRPNTEAFF. DNA for the CDR3: TGTGCCAGCAGTTACAGACCGAACACTGAAGCTTTCTTT. The V gene is TRBV6-5, the J gene TRBJ1-1; D remains ambiguous. Germline-derived CDR1 and CDR2 are MNHEY and SVGAGI. CDR3 length: 13 amino acids. V shed 2 bases and J shed 1 base, with 5 bases lying between them.

The CDR3 loop reads CASSLGASGGTQYF. The DNA for the CDR3 is TGTGCCAGCAGCTTAGGTGCTAGCGGGGGCACGCAGTATTTT. The V and J genes are TRBV7-9 and TRBJ2-3, with 10 positions matching TRBD2. The CDR3 runs 14 residues. V was pared by 1 base and J by 9 bases, with 4 bases of the junction left unmatched. Per germline, CDR1 SEHNR and CDR2 FQNEAQ (reference sequence).

This clone showed up just once. This sequence joins TRBV6-5 and TRBJ1-2; D remains unclear. The CDR3 length is 12 residues. V was pared by 6 bases and J by 5 bases, with 10 bases between. CDR1 is MNHEY and CDR2 is SVGAGI in the germline V gene. In nucleotides, the CDR3 is TGTGCCAGCAGAACGACGGGGTATGGCTACACCTTC. This translates into CASRTTGYGYTF.

The V gene is TRBV19, the J gene TRBJ2-1, with 9 bases aligning to TRBD1. CDR1 and CDR2 from the germline V gene are LNHDA and SQIVND (reference sequence). Losses at the gene ends were 2 bases for V and 6 bases for J; bases not matched to a gene: 2. The CDR3 covers 14 residues. CDR3 loop: CASSIRDRANEQFF. The CDR3 DNA sequence: TGTGCCAGTAGTATAAGGGACAGGGCCAATGAGCAGTTCTTC.